This is a list of T cell receptor beta chains from one sample in a study of T cell responses to AZD1222 COVID-19 vaccine. Some clones are missing from TCRdb's copy, which holds only in-frame ones; the method was immunoSEQ multiplex PCR. The table lists about 100,000 clones, over 75% of them singletons. The specimen comprised peripheral blood, sampled 28 days after the second AZD1222 dose. The receptor set was obtained from an adult who received the AZD1222 COVID-19 vaccine. CDR3s include the opening cysteine and the closing phenylalanine or tryptophan. The D gene is left open where the match is weak.

>-|TRBJ1-1|TRBV6-2/TRBV6-3
CASSYSADTEAFF
TGTGCCAGCAGTTACTCGGCGGACACTGAAGCTTTCTTT
>TRBD1|TRBJ1-3|TRBV9
CASSVAGQGSGNTIYF
TGTGCCAGCAGCGTAGCAGGACAGGGGTCCGGAAACACCATATATTTT
>-|TRBJ2-3|TRBV12-3/TRBV12-4
CASSDWGADTQYF
TGTGCCAGCAGTGATTGGGGCGCAGATACGCAGTATTTT
>-|TRBJ1-2|TRBV9
CASGPRGRGAYGYTF
TGTGCCAGCGGCCCTCGGGGCAGGGGCGCCTATGGCTACACCTTC
>-|TRBJ1-4|TRBV5-1
CASREGSANEKLFF
TGCGCCAGCAGGGAGGGGTCGGCTAATGAAAAACTGTTTTTT
>-|TRBJ1-1|TRBV7-2
CASSSRPGVLAEAFF
TGTGCCAGCAGCTCACGACCAGGGGTTCTCGCTGAAGCTTTCTTT
>-|TRBJ2-1|TRBV4-3
CASSPEPGHYNEQFF
TGCGCCAGCAGCCCAGAACCGGGACACTACAATGAGCAGTTCTTC
>TRBD1|TRBJ2-7|TRBV29-1
CSVRDRSTYEQYF
TGCAGCGTCCGGGACAGATCGACCTACGAGCAGTACTTC
>-|TRBJ1-6|TRBV11-3
CASSPRDARGSPLHF
TGTGCCAGCAGCCCCCGGGATGCCAGGGGTTCACCCCTCCACTTT
>TRBD1|TRBJ1-6|TRBV7-2
CASSLRGTGGDSPLHF
TGTGCCAGCAGCTTAAGGGGGACAGGGGGGGATTCACCCCTCCACTTT